Given below is one TCR beta chain in context. Its antigen is undetermined. V lost 6 bases and J 0 bases, leaving 12 bases between the germline ends. The CDR3 loop spans 14 amino acids. Germline V gives CDR1 SGHDT, CDR2 YYEEEE. This sample is part of a study of CD8+ T cells in alopecia areata. General study results and limits: The study also sequences resident alphabeta T cells of normal skin in scalp samples. Unlike in mice, where it was clearer, TCR sharing across patients was less clear, possibly HLA-related.

RNA was extracted and reverse transcribed into cDNA as the sequencing template. The data were produced by immunoSEQ multiplex PCR, yet TCRdb's version contains in-frame clones alone and is incomplete. The sample lists a few hundred thousand clones; approximately 53% were seen once. Sequences were obtained from CD8+ T cells sorted from blood. The gene calls are TRBV5-6 and TRBJ1-2; the D gene is possibly TRBD1 (5 bases). This TCR derives from a human donor in good health. DNA for the CDR3: TGTGCCAGCACCTGGGGGGGAACTAACTATGGCTACACCTTC. It specifies CASTWGGTNYGYTF.